The 29 T cell receptor beta chains listed next were all sequenced from one sample in a study of cytomegalovirus exposure and HLA in healthy donors. 60 Vbeta and 13 Jbeta primers were used in PCR. Some clones are missing from TCRdb's copy, which holds only in-frame ones; the method was immunoSEQ multiplex PCR. The sample has approximately 240,000 clones; about 80% are singletons. Sequencing was performed on PBMCs. The receptors here all came from a woman between 40 and 55 years old in good health and CMV-seronegative.

This clone was counted between two and nine times. The J gene is TRBJ1-4, the V gene TRBV5-1; D is uncertain. The germline V and J ends were trimmed by 0 bases and 5 bases, with 8 bases remaining between them. Germline values: CDR1 SGHRS, CDR2 YFSETQ. The CDR3 length is 14 residues. CDR3 region: CASSLEQINEKLFF. The CDR3 coding sequence is TGCGCCAGCAGCTTGGAACAGATAAATGAAAAACTGTTTTTT.

This sequence joins TRBV27 and TRBJ1-1; D uncertain. The CDR3 length is 15 residues. The V end lost 8 bases, the J end lost 0 bases, and 16 bases lay between the germline ends. The germline V gene has CDR1 MNHEY and CDR2 SMNVEV (reference sequence). The DNA of the CDR3 is TGTGCCAGCCACCGGATCGAGGCCATGAACACTGAAGCTTTCTTT. Its translation is CASHRIEAMNTEAFF.

This clone was detected a few times. The sample holds other DNA sequences that translate to the same CDR3. The chain uses TRBV6-5 and TRBJ2-6, with D possibly matching TRBD1 (5 bases). This CDR3 comprises 15 residues. Germline lookup yields CDR1 MNHEY and CDR2 SVGAGI. Trimming shortened V by 2 bases and J by 4 bases, and 9 bases separated the two germline ends. CDR3 DNA: TGTGCCAGCAGTTACAGGGGCTCCGGGGCCAACGTCCTGACTTTC. Translated, it gives CASSYRGSGANVLTF.

The chain carries TRBV27 and TRBJ2-7; D might be TRBD1 (5 bases). This CDR3 is built from 14 residues. Trimming cost V 4 bases and J 7 bases, with 17 bases left between them. The germline CDR1 and CDR2 sequences are MNHEY and SMNVEV (reference sequence). The CDR3 spells CASSSPGLPLEQYF. For the CDR3, the DNA is TGTGCCAGCAGTTCCCCAGGGCTCCCCTTGGAGCAGTACTTC.

The genes are TRBV4-2 and TRBJ2-2; 7 bases match TRBD1. The CDR3 runs 14 residues. J gave up 6 bases and V 3 bases, and 4 bases lay outside the gene matches. In germline, CDR1 is LGHNA, CDR2 YNFKEQ. CDR3 amino acids: CASSHPDRPGELFF. The CDR3 bases are TGTGCCAGCAGCCACCCGGACAGGCCCGGGGAGCTGTTTTTT.

This clone showed up just once. The rearrangement joins TRBV5-1 to TRBJ2-1; 7 bases agree with TRBD1. Germline CDR1 reads SGHRS; CDR2 reads YFSETQ. V was pared by 3 bases and J by 5 bases, with 17 bases of the junction left unmatched. The CDR3 sequence is 18 residues long. This CDR3 reads CASSSPTSTGILDNEQFF. The CDR3 DNA reads TGCGCCAGCAGCTCGCCGACCTCGACAGGGATTCTTGACAATGAGCAGTTCTTC.

This clone is a singleton in its sample. The rearrangement joins TRBV11-3 to TRBJ1-2, with D maybe TRBD1 (6 bases). Trimming removed 5 bases at V and 4 bases at J, with 20 bases between. The V gene's germline CDR1 is SGHNT and CDR2 YENEEA. CDR3 length: 16 residues. CDR3 sequence: CASSQGQTKLSYGYTF. For the CDR3, the DNA is TGTGCCAGCAGCCAGGGACAAACCAAGCTAAGCTATGGCTACACCTTC.

The chain joins TRBV30 to TRBJ1-2, with a possible D match to TRBD1 (6 bases). The germline V and J ends were trimmed by 0 bases and 3 bases, with 8 bases remaining between them. The CDR3 spans 13 residues. Germline CDR1 reads GTSNPN; CDR2 reads SVGIG (reference sequence). CDR3 sequence: CAWSVGGDYGYTF. CDR3 nucleotide sequence: TGTGCCTGGAGTGTAGGGGGGGACTATGGCTACACCTTC.

The CDR3 region has the DNA TGTGCCACCAGCAGAGATCGGGCTGAAGCTTTCTTT. Its protein is CATSRDRAEAFF. J is TRBJ1-1 and V is TRBV15; D gene unclear. The V gene's germline CDR1 is LNHNV and CDR2 YYDKDF (reference sequence). The CDR3 length is 12 residues. V shed 0 bases and J shed 6 bases, with 5 bases lying between them.

The gene calls are TRBV29-1 and TRBJ1-1; D might be TRBD1 (5 bases). The CDR3 has 13 amino acids. V was cut by 6 bases and J by 0 bases, with 11 bases left in between. The germline CDR1 and CDR2 sequences are SQVTM and ANQGSEA. In DNA form, the CDR3 reads TGCAGCGTGGGGGGACTCATGAACACTGAAGCTTTCTTT. Translated: CSVGGLMNTEAFF.

The chain couples TRBV11-2 to TRBJ1-5, with 7 bases matching TRBD1. In germline, CDR1 is SGHAT, CDR2 FQNNGV. J lost 3 bases, V lost 1 base, and 3 bases had no gene match. The CDR3 is made up of 15 amino acids. The CDR3 here is CASSLGDSNNQPQHF. CDR3 bases: TGTGCCAGCAGCTTAGGGGACAGCAACAATCAGCCCCAGCATTTT.

The genes are TRBV5-4 and TRBJ2-3, with TRBD1 identical over 7 bases. With 3 bases clipped from V and 2 bases from J, the junction kept 9 bases outside the gene matches. Germline values: CDR1 SGHNT, CDR2 YYREEE (reference sequence). There are 16 residues in the CDR3. CDR3 in amino acids: CASSYITGAYTDTQYF. CDR3 sequence (DNA): TGTGCCAGCAGCTATATTACAGGGGCCTACACAGATACGCAGTATTTT. The variable domain in full, completed from reference TRBV5-4 and TRBJ2-3, reads ETGVTQSPTHLIKTRGQQVTLRCSSQSGHNTVSWYQQALGQGPQFIFQYYREEENGRGNFPPRFSGLQFPNYSSELNVNALELDDSALYLCASSYITGAYTDTQYFGPGTRLTVL.

The CDR3 reads CASSPLAMETQYF. For the CDR3, the DNA is TGTGCCAGCAGCCCACTTGCAATGGAGACCCAGTACTTC. The chain couples TRBV27 to TRBJ2-5; no definite D call. The V end was cut by 6 bases, the J end by 5 bases, with 13 bases between. From germline, CDR1 is MNHEY and CDR2 SMNVEV (reference sequence). This CDR3 is built from 13 residues.

This chain uses TRBV6-1 with TRBJ2-1; 10 bases agree with TRBD2. V trimming: 4 bases; J trimming: 9 bases; junction bases outside the gene matches: 6. The germline CDR1 and CDR2 sequences are MNHNS and SASEGT. The CDR3 is 14 amino acids. In DNA form, the CDR3 reads TGTGCCAGCAGTGTTAGCGGGGGGTTGCTTGAGCAGTTCTTC. This gives the protein CASSVSGGLLEQFF.

The rearrangement links TRBV19 to TRBJ2-7; the D gene is possibly TRBD1 (6 bases). This CDR3 contains 16 residues. The germline V gene encodes CDR1 LNHDA and CDR2 SQIVND (reference sequence). The V end was cut by 10 bases, the J end by 4 bases, with 26 bases between. CDR3 loop: CATRQEPSGGSYEQYF. The CDR3 coding sequence is TGTGCCACGAGACAGGAGCCTTCAGGAGGTTCTTACGAGCAGTACTTC.

V is TRBV15 and J is TRBJ2-1; D not resolved. The CDR3 runs 13 residues. Germline V gene data show CDR1 as LNHNV and CDR2 as YYDKDF (reference sequence). Trimming stripped 0 bases from V and 12 bases from J, with 12 bases between. Here the CDR3 DNA reads TGTGCCACCAGCAGAGATCCGGCTCGCGGGCAGTTCTTC. Its protein is CATSRDPARGQFF.

This rearrangement joins TRBV20-1 to TRBJ2-7; TRBD2 might be the D (5 bases). This CDR3 region has 11 residues. The V gene's germline CDR1 is DFQATT and CDR2 SNEGSKA (reference sequence). V gave up 7 bases and J gave up 3 bases, with 10 bases separating them. The CDR3 region is CSGGGLYEQYF. The CDR3 DNA reads TGCAGTGGTGGAGGACTCTACGAGCAGTACTTC.

The CDR3 DNA reads as TGTGCCAGCACCGAAGACAGGTCTAGGACGGATTCACCCCTCCACTTT. Protein product: CASTEDRSRTDSPLHF. The V and J genes are TRBV2 and TRBJ1-6, with a weak D call TRBD1 (6 bases). The CDR3 totals 16 residues. Trimming shortened V by 7 bases and J by 8 bases, and 21 bases separated the two germline ends. CDR1 is SNHLY, CDR2 FYNNEI, per germline.

The V gene is TRBV5-1, the J gene TRBJ1-2; TRBD1 matches 8 bases. The V and J ends lost 4 bases and 6 bases, in that order; junction bases with no gene match: 14. This CDR3 has 16 residues. Germline CDR1 is SGHRS and CDR2 is YFSETQ. The CDR3: CASSTAPGQAQNGYTF. CDR3 nucleotides: TGCGCCAGCAGCACCGCACCGGGACAGGCACAGAATGGCTACACCTTC.

This chain joins TRBV28 and TRBJ1-1, with 10 bases matching TRBD1. The length of the CDR3 is 15 residues. The junction had 13 bases not matched to a gene; V was cut back by 10 bases and J by 5 bases. CDR1 is MDHEN and CDR2 is SYDVKM in the germline V gene. The CDR3 DNA is TGTGCCACCCAAAGACAGGGGGCGAGTAGAACTGAAGCTTTCTTT. The encoded protein is CATQRQGASRTEAFF. Full variable domain (remainder filled in from reference TRBV28 and TRBJ1-1): DVKVTQSSRYLVKRTGEKVFLECVQDMDHENMFWYRQDPGLGLRLIYFSYDVKMKEKGDIPEGYSVSREKKERFSLILESASTNQTSMYLCATQRQGASRTEAFFGQGTRLTVV.

V usage is TRBV7-9 and J usage is TRBJ1-1, with D perhaps TRBD1 (6 bases). V was cut by 1 base and J by 4 bases, with 13 bases left in between. Germline lookup yields CDR1 SEHNR and CDR2 FQNEAQ (reference sequence). This CDR3 region has 15 residues. The CDR3 DNA sequence: TGTGCCAGCAGCTTAGGAGAGGGGGAGTCCACTGAAGCTTTCTTT. Amino acid sequence: CASSLGEGESTEAFF.

Comments on this clone: Different DNA sequences within this sample yield the same CDR3. The CDR3 protein is CASSQDPGGNTEAFF. The CDR3 nucleotides read TGCGCCAGCAGCCAAGACCCCGGGGGAAACACTGAAGCTTTCTTT. The V call is TRBV4-1, the J call TRBJ1-1; D is perhaps TRBD1 (5 bases). The CDR3 contains 15 residues. Trimming pared 0 bases from V and 2 bases from J, leaving 10 bases between. Germline V gene data show CDR1 as MGHRA and CDR2 as YSYEKL.

The chain employs TRBV19 and TRBJ1-1, with a possible D match to TRBD1 (6 bases). The CDR3 contains 14 residues. The germline gives CDR1 LNHDA, CDR2 SQIVND (reference sequence). The V gene lost 11 bases and the J gene lost 1 base, with 17 bases spanning the gap. CDR3 coding DNA: TGTGCCTCCTGGAGGGGGGGAACGAACACTGAAGCTTTCTTT. Its protein is CASWRGGTNTEAFF. Filled out from reference TRBV19 and TRBJ1-1, the complete variable domain reads DGGITQSPKYLFRKEGQNVTLSCEQNLNHDAMYWYRQDPGQGLRLIYYSQIVNDFQKGDIAEGYSVSREKKESFPLTVTSAQKNPTAFYLCASWRGGTNTEAFFGQGTRLTVV.

The rearrangement links TRBV11-2 to TRBJ2-5, with D unresolved. The CDR3 has 15 amino acids. The V gene's germline CDR1 is SGHAT and CDR2 FQNNGV. The V gene lost 2 bases and the J gene lost 4 bases, with 14 bases spanning the gap. This chain's CDR3 is CASSLSTISLETQYF. CDR3 DNA: TGTGCCAGCAGCTTAAGTACTATCTCATTAGAGACCCAGTACTTC.

The CDR3 sequence: CASSSQLASETQYF. The CDR3 DNA reads TGTGCCAGCAGTTCCCAACTAGCTTCGGAGACCCAGTACTTC. The chain carries TRBV6-5 and TRBJ2-5; TRBD2 might be the D (6 bases). CDR3 length: 14 amino acids. Per germline, CDR1 MNHEY and CDR2 SVGAGI. The germline V and J ends were trimmed by 4 bases and 5 bases, with 14 bases remaining between them.

This chain uses TRBV19 with TRBJ2-1; D possibly corresponds to TRBD1 (5 bases). The V and J ends lost 6 bases and 6 bases respectively, with 15 bases between them. CDR3 length equals 14 residues. CDR1 is LNHDA and CDR2 is SQIVND in the germline V gene (reference sequence). The CDR3 loop is CASRPFTQGNEQFF. CDR3 in DNA: TGTGCCAGTAGGCCCTTCACTCAGGGCAATGAGCAGTTCTTC.

This clone was seen just once. At one of its ends the junction is not consistent with the germline gene, which may arise from a read error. The chain links TRBV7-9 to TRBJ1-3; no clear D. This CDR3 has 12 amino acids. Germline assignment: CDR1 SEHNR and CDR2 FQNEAQ (reference sequence). The CDR3 region has the DNA TGTTCCAGCCTTCTCCCGGGAAACACCATATATTTT. It codes for CSSLLPGNTIYF.

The V gene is TRBV2, the J gene TRBJ2-5; 7 bases map to TRBD2. The J call may be wrong; the DNA end is better matched by TRBJ2-7. This CDR3 has 13 amino acids. Germline V gene lookup returns CDR1 SNHLY and CDR2 FYNNEI. CDR3 DNA: TGTGCCAGCAGAGTCCGGGGGGACTACGAGCAGTACTTC. It is translated as CASRVRGDYEQYF.

This chain joins TRBV6-6 and TRBJ1-5; 8 positions agree with TRBD1. The germline V gene encodes CDR1 MNHNY and CDR2 SVGAGI (reference sequence). With V trimmed by 0 bases and J by 7 bases, 8 bases remained unmatched. CDR3 length: 16 residues. The CDR3 nucleotides are TGTGCCAGCAGTTACTCAGGGGGACAGGTGGGGCAGCCCCAGCATTTT. This translates into CASSYSGGQVGQPQHF.